Listed below are T cell receptor beta chains from one sample, sequenced in a study of blood T cell repertoires in COVID-19. Clones were read by immunoSEQ multiplex PCR, and TCRdb kept only the in-frame ones, dropping some. The table includes 140,000 to 150,000 clones, roughly 80% detected once. The sample consisted of peripheral blood. These receptors originate from a man aged 50-60 years with active or convalescent COVID-19. Both conserved end residues are part of each CDR3.

v_gene	j_gene	CDR3aa
TRBV6-5	TRBJ1-1	CASRLDRGNEAFF
TRBV30	TRBJ1-4	CAWSSGGGTNEKLFF
TRBV4-1	TRBJ2-5	CASSQVHLGGGGQETQYF
TRBV9	TRBJ2-1	CASSSNRLGGGNEQFF
TRBV5-8	TRBJ2-1	CASRLTHEQFF
TRBV9	TRBJ2-1	CASSSPGPLAGVSSYNEQFF
TRBV3-1/TRBV3-2	TRBJ2-2	CASSPPWGTTGELFF
TRBV28	TRBJ1-3	CASSRGTAGNTIYF
TRBV9	TRBJ2-1	CASSVRRERYGDEQFF
TRBV13	TRBJ2-1	CASSPGLARIYNEQFF
TRBV10-3	TRBJ2-5	CAISESSPSFETQYF
TRBV28	TRBJ1-2	CASSPGTGGFYGYTF
TRBV4-1	TRBJ2-4	CASSQPTSGSNIQYF
TRBV27	TRBJ2-7	CASSFGQGGYEQYF
TRBV5-6	TRBJ2-5	CASSLGVGVQETQYF
TRBV29-1	TRBJ2-7	CSADSRTGGEQYF
TRBV6-4	TRBJ2-7	CASSVLAGAGSEQYF
TRBV5-1	TRBJ2-7	CASRWGAGEPLSSYEQYF
TRBV10-1	TRBJ1-6	CGVPGGSPLHF